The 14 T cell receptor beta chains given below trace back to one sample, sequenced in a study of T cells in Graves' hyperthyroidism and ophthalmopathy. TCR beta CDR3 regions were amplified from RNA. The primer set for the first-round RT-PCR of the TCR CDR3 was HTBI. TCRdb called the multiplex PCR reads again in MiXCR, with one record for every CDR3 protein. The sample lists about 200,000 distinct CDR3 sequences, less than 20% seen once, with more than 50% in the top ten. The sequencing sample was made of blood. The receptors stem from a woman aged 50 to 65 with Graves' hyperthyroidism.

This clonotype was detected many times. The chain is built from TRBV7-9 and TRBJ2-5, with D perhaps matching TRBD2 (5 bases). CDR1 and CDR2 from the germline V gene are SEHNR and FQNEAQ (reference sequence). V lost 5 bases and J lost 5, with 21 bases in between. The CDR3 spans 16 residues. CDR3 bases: TGTGCCAGCAGCCCCATTCGGCAGGACTTGGGGGAGACCCAGTACTTC. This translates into CASSPIRQDLGETQYF.

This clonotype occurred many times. DNA for the CDR3: TGTGCCACCAGTGATCCGGGGACAGGGGATAACTATGGCTACACCTTC. Protein product: CATSDPGTGDNYGYTF. The chain uses TRBV24-1 and TRBJ1-2; 10 nucleotides line up with TRBD1. CDR1 is KGHDR and CDR2 is SFDVKD in the germline V gene. Germline trimming cut 3 bases from V and 1 base from J; bases unmatched to any gene: 4. The length of the CDR3 is 16 residues.

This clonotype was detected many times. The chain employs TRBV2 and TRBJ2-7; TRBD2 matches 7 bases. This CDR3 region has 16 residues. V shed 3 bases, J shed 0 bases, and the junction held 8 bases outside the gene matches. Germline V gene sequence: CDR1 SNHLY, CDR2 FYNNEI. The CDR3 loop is CASSDRLAAISYEQYF. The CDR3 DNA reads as TGTGCCAGCAGTGATCGGCTAGCGGCAATCTCCTACGAGCAGTACTTC.

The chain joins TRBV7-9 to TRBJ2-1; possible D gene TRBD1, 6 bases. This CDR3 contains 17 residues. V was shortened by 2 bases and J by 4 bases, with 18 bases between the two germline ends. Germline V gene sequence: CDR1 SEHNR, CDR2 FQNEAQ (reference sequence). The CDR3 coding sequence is TGTGCCAGCAGCTTATTTGAGACAGGAAAAAAATACAATGAGCAGTTCTTC. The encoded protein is CASSLFETGKKYNEQFF.

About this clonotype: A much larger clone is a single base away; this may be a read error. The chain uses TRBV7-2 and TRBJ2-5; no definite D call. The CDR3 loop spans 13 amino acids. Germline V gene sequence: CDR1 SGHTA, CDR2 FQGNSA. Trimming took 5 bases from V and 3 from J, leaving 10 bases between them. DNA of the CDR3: TGTGCCAGCAGCAGGTCAGCTAAAGAGACCCAGTACTTC. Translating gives CASSRSAKETQYF. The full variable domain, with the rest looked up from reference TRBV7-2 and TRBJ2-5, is GAGVSQSPSNKVTEKGKDVELRCDPISGHTALYWYRQSLGQGLEFLIYFQGNSAPDKSGLPSDRFSAERTGGSVSTLTIQRTQQEDSAVYLCASSRSAKETQYFGPGTRLLVL.

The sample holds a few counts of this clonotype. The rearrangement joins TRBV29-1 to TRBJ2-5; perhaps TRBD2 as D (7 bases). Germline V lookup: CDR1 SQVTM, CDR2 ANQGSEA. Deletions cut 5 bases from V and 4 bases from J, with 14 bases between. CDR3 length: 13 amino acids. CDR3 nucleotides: TGCAGCGTTCCGGGGGGCTTGGGAGAGACCCAGTACTTC. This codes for CSVPGGLGETQYF.

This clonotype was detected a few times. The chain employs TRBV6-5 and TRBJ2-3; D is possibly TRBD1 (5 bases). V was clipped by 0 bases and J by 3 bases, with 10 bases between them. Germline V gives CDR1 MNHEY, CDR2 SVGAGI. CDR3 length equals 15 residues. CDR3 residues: CASSYSGATTDTQYF. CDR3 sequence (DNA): TGTGCCAGCAGTTACTCAGGGGCGACGACAGATACGCAGTATTTT.

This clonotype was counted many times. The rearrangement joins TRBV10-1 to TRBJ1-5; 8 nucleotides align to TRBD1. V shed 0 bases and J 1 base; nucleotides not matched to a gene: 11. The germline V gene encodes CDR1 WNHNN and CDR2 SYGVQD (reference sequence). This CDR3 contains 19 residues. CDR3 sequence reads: CASSESTARGLKSNQPQHF. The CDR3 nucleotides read TGCGCCAGCAGTGAGTCGACTGCCAGGGGGCTGAAGAGCAATCAGCCCCAGCATTTT.

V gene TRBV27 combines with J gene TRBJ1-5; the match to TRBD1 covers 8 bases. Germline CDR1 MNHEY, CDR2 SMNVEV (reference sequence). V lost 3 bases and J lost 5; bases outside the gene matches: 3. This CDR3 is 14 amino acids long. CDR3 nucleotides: TGTGCCAGCAGTTTGCAGGGGGCTTATCAGCCCCAGCATTTT. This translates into CASSLQGAYQPQHF.

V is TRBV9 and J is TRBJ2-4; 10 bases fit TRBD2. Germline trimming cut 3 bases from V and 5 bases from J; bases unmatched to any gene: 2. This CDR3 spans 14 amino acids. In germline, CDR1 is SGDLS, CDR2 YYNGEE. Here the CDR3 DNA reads TGTGCCAGCAGCGCCGGGACTAGCGAAAACATTCAGTACTTC. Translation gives CASSAGTSENIQYF.

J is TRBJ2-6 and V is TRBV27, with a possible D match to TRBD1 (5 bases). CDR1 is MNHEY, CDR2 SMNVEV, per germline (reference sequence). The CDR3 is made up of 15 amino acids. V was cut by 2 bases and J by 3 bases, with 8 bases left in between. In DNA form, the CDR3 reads TGTGCCAGCAGTTTACAAGGGGATGGGGCCAACGTCCTGACTTTC. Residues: CASSLQGDGANVLTF.

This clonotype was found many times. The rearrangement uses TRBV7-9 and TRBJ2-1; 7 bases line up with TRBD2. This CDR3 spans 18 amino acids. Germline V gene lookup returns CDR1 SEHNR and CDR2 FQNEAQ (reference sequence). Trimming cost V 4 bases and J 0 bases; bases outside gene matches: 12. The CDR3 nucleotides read TGTGCCAGCAGCTCCCGGGGCGGGAGTAAGAGCTCCTACAATGAGCAGTTCTTC. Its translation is CASSSRGGSKSSYNEQFF.

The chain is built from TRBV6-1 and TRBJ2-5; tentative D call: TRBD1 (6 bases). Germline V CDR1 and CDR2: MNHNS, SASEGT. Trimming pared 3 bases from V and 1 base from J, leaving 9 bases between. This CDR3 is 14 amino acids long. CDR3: CASSDVTGQETQYF. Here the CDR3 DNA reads TGTGCCAGCAGTGATGTGACAGGCCAAGAGACCCAGTACTTC.

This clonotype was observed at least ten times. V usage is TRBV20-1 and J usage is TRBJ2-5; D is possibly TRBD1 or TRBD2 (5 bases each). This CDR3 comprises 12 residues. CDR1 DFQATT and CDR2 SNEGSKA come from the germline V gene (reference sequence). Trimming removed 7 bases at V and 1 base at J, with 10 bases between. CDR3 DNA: TGCAGTGGCCGGGGCAGCCAAGAGACCCAGTACTTC. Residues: CSGRGSQETQYF.